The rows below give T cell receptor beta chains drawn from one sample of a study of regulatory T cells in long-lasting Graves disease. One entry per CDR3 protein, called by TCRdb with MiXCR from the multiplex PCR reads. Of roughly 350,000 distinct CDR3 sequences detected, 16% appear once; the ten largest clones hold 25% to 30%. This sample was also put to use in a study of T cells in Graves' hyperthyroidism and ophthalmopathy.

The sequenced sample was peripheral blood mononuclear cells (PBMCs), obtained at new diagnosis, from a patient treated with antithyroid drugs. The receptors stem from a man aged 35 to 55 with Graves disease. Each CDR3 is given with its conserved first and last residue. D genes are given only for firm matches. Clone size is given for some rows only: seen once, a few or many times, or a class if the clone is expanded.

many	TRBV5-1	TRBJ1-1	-	TGCGCCAGCAGCCCGGGACACATGAACACTGAAGCTTTCTTT	CASSPGHMNTEAFF
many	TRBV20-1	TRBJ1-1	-	TGCAGTGCTAGAGGGGGGTCGGGCATACTGAACACTGAAGCTTTCTTT	CSARGGSGILNTEAFF
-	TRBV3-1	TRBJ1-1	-	TGTGCCAGCGGCCCCGTCGGCACTGAAGCTTTCTTT	CASGPVGTEAFF
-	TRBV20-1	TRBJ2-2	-	TGCAGTGCTAGGACCCCAGTCAACACCGGGGAGCTGTTTTTT	CSARTPVNTGELFF
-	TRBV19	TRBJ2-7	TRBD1	TGTGCCCGAGGTGGGACAGGGATCCACGAGCAGTACTTC	CARGGTGIHEQYF
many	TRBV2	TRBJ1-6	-	TGTGCCAGCAGCCCCTCGCAGGGGAGGTATAATTCACCCCTCCACTTT	CASSPSQGRYNSPLHF
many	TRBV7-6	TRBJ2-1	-	TGTGCCAGCAGCAAGTACGAGGGCCCGTACAATGAGCAGTTCTTC	CASSKYEGPYNEQFF
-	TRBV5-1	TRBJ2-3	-	TGCGCCAGCAGCTGGGGTGGGCGTTCAAGGCTACTAGGGCCCCCCACAGATACGCAGTATTTT	CASSWGGRSRLLGPPTDTQYF
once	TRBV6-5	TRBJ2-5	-	TGTGCCAGCAGTTACGCCCCTGGGCGGGAGACCCAGTACTTC	CASSYAPGRETQYF
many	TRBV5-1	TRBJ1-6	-	TGCGCCAGCAGCTTGGCAAGTATGGATAATTCACCCCTCCACTTT	CASSLASMDNSPLHF
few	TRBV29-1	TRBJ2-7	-	TGCAGCGTTGAAGATCAACACTCCTACGAGCAGTACTTC	CSVEDQHSYEQYF
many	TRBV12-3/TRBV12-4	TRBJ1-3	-	TGTGCCAGCAGTTTTGGTGGATCTGGAAACACCATATATTTT	CASSFGGSGNTIYF
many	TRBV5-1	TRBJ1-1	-	TGTGCCAGCAGCTCGGTGGGGGGCACTGAAGCTTTCTTT	CASSSVGGTEAFF
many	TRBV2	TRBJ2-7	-	TGTGCCAGCGACAGTCGGGGGGCCCACGAGCAGTACTTC	CASDSRGAHEQYF
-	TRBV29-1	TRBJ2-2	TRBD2	TGCAGCGTTGTGGGAGGGGATGGGACCGGGGAGCTGTTTTTT	CSVVGGDGTGELFF
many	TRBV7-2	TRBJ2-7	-	TGTGCCAGCAGCTTAGCGGTCGGCTACGAGCAGTACTTC	CASSLAVGYEQYF
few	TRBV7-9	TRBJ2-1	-	TGTGCCAGCAGCGTTGATTACCCTGGGAACTACAATGAGCAGTTCTTC	CASSVDYPGNYNEQFF